The 5 T cell receptor beta chains presented below share a single source sample, sequenced in a study of shared clonotypes between healthy human individuals. Assay: immunoSEQ multiplex PCR; the TCRdb copy retains only in-frame clones and omits some. The profile shows roughly 1 million clones, approximately 70% of them singletons. Sequenced: memory CD4+ T cells sorted from blood. Subset in this sample: CD45RA-negative fraction. The source is a man between 18 and 29 years old in good health.

V gene TRBV6-1 combines with J gene TRBJ1-6; no clear D gene. CDR3 size: 14 residues. Trimming left V 0 bases short and J 6 bases short, with 6 bases between. The germline V gene encodes CDR1 MNHNS and CDR2 SASEGT. CDR3 sequence reads: CASSEALINSPLHF. CDR3 in DNA: TGTGCCAGCAGTGAAGCGCTCATTAATTCACCCCTCCACTTT.

In its sample, this clone was seen a few times. The CDR3 region is CASSERGSILNEQFF. CDR3 sequence (DNA): TGTGCCAGCAGTGAACGCGGGAGCATACTCAATGAGCAGTTCTTC. This rearrangement joins TRBV6-1 to TRBJ2-1; 7 bases align to TRBD2. From germline, CDR1 is MNHNS and CDR2 SASEGT. V lost 2 bases and J lost 6; bases outside the gene matches: 7. The CDR3 is made up of 15 amino acids.

Of note for this clone: Other DNA sequences from this sample encode an identical CDR3 as well. CDR3 DNA: TGTGCCAGCAGTGATGGCGAGACCCAGTACTTC. Amino acid sequence: CASSDGETQYF. The chain carries TRBV2 and TRBJ2-5, with D uncertain. Per the germline V gene, CDR1 is SNHLY and CDR2 is FYNNEI. Between the trimmed V and J ends, which lost 3 bases and 5 bases, there was a span of 4 bases. This CDR3 is 11 amino acids long.

The genes are TRBV5-6 and TRBJ1-1; D perhaps matches TRBD1 (6 bases). Trimming pared 4 bases from V and 5 bases from J, leaving 18 bases between. Germline CDR1 reads SGHDT; CDR2 reads YYEEEE. The CDR3 contains 15 residues. Written as DNA, the CDR3 is TGTGCCAGCAGCGAACAGGGAGGGGCGTGGACTGAAGCTTTCTTT. Translated, it gives CASSEQGGAWTEAFF.

The chain uses TRBV18 and TRBJ2-3; a possible D gene is TRBD1 (5 bases). V dropped 0 bases and J dropped 2 bases, with 12 bases sitting between them. CDR1 is KGHSH and CDR2 is LQKENI in the germline V gene. The CDR3 is made up of 16 amino acids. CDR3 nucleotide sequence: TGTGCCAGCTCACCACCTTCTCACAGGTTCACAGATACGCAGTATTTT. This translates into CASSPPSHRFTDTQYF.